These 21 T cell receptor beta chains originate from one sample sequenced in a study of cytomegalovirus exposure and HLA in healthy donors. Method: immunoSEQ multiplex PCR; TCRdb's copy keeps in-frame clones and lacks some. The sample consists of about 160,000 clones, over 85% of them appearing once. Sequenced: PBMCs. The origin of the receptors is a man in his late teens or twenties in good health and CMV-seropositive.

The rearrangement joins TRBV7-6 to TRBJ2-1; 10 bases agree with TRBD2. The CDR3 consists of 17 residues. Germline CDR1 SGHVS, CDR2 FNYEAQ. V gave up 3 bases and J gave up 6 bases; unmatched junction bases: 11. CDR3 protein: CASSLGVAGGSSNEQFF. CDR3 DNA sequence: TGTGCCAGCAGCTTGGGGGTAGCGGGAGGTTCTAGCAATGAGCAGTTCTTC.

This chain uses TRBV6-1 with TRBJ2-3; 7 bases match TRBD1. The CDR3 length is 15 residues. Germline V gives CDR1 MNHNS, CDR2 SASEGT. V lost 5 bases and J lost 1; bases outside the gene matches: 6. DNA of the CDR3: TGTGCCAGCAGTAAGGACAGGAGAGGCACAGATACGCAGTATTTT. It is translated as CASSKDRRGTDTQYF.

J is TRBJ2-1 and V is TRBV2; possible D gene TRBD2, 6 bases. Germline V gene data show CDR1 as SNHLY and CDR2 as FYNNEI. The V end was cut by 6 bases, the J end by 3 bases, with 15 bases between. The CDR3 has 15 residues. Here the CDR3 DNA reads TGTGCCAGCAGAACCGGTGGACTATTCTACAATGAGCAGTTCTTC. It translates to CASRTGGLFYNEQFF.

This clone was recorded only once. One junction end does not reproduce the germline sequence, and a read error may be involved. The chain couples TRBV7-7 to TRBJ2-7; TRBD2 might be the D (7 bases). Germline loops: CDR1 SSHAT, CDR2 FNYEAQ (reference sequence). The CDR3 is made up of 14 amino acids. The CDR3 DNA reads TGTGCTAGCAGCGAGGGGGAGGGCTTGTACGAGCAGTACTTC. Protein: CASSEGEGLYEQYF.

The V gene is TRBV19, the J gene TRBJ2-1; 11 bases are shared with TRBD2. CDR1 and CDR2 (germline): LNHDA, SQIVND (reference sequence). CDR3 size: 15 residues. After removal of 2 bases from V and 6 bases from J, the junction contained 3 bases not matched to a gene. CDR3 sequence: CASSIPGLAANEQFF. The DNA for the CDR3 is TGTGCCAGTAGTATACCGGGACTAGCGGCCAATGAGCAGTTCTTC.

About this clone itself: An end of the junction differs from the germline gene, which may be a read error. The chain employs TRBV7-7 and TRBJ2-3; D is possibly TRBD1 (6 bases). The CDR3 covers 14 residues. Germline assignment: CDR1 SSHAT and CDR2 FNYEAQ (reference sequence). DNA for the CDR3: TGTGCTAGCAGCTCCTGGACAGTCACAGATACGCAGTATTTT. This encodes CASSSWTVTDTQYF.

CDR3 amino acids: CASGEGRGYEQYF. In nucleotides, the CDR3 is TGTGCCAGCGGGGAAGGTCGAGGCTACGAGCAGTACTTC. The gene calls are TRBV2 and TRBJ2-7, with D hard to call. The germline CDR1 and CDR2 sequences are SNHLY and FYNNEI. The length of the CDR3 is 13 residues. V gave up 8 bases and J gave up 3 bases, with 14 bases separating them.

The genes are TRBV29-1 and TRBJ2-7; TRBD2 aligns across 10 bases. V gave up 7 bases and J gave up 1 base; unmatched junction bases: 4. The CDR3 loop spans 13 amino acids. CDR1 and CDR2 from the germline V gene are SQVTM and ANQGSEA. The CDR3, as DNA: TGCAGCGCTTGGACTAGCGGTTCCTACGAGCAGTACTTC. It specifies CSAWTSGSYEQYF.

The chain employs TRBV19 and TRBJ1-1, with no clear D. CDR1 is LNHDA, CDR2 SQIVND, per germline (reference sequence). The CDR3 runs to 13 residues. V was cut by 1 base and J by 3 bases, with 6 bases left in between. CDR3 nucleotides: TGTGCCAGTAGTATAGGCCAGTACACTGAAGCTTTCTTT. Translation gives CASSIGQYTEAFF.

The chain combines TRBV9 with TRBJ2-7; 7 bases align to TRBD1. The V and J ends lost 0 bases and 3 bases, in that order; junction bases with no gene match: 6. The germline V gene encodes CDR1 SGDLS and CDR2 YYNGEE. CDR3 length equals 15 residues. The CDR3 DNA sequence: TGTGCCAGCAGCGTAGCCGCGACAGGGATCTACGAGCAGTACTTC. Its protein product is CASSVAATGIYEQYF.

The rearrangement uses TRBV7-9 and TRBJ2-1, with 9 bases fitting TRBD2. The CDR3 length is 16 residues. Germline CDR1 reads SEHNR; CDR2 reads FQNEAQ (reference sequence). The trim removed 3 bases at V and 5 bases at J, leaving 8 bases unmatched. The CDR3 DNA is TGTGCCAGCAGCTTTTTTTCTAGCGGGATGGACAATGAGCAGTTCTTC. This translates into CASSFFSSGMDNEQFF.

This clone has just a few counts. This rearrangement joins TRBV19 to TRBJ1-2; 7 bases are shared with TRBD1. Germline lookup yields CDR1 LNHDA and CDR2 SQIVND (reference sequence). V shed 6 bases and J 3 bases; nucleotides not matched to a gene: 13. This CDR3 is built from 16 residues. DNA of the CDR3: TGTGCCAGTAGGCCAGAACATGACAGGGATTACTATGGCTACACCTTC. Its translation: CASRPEHDRDYYGYTF.

The chain is built from TRBV6-6 and TRBJ2-7; 15 nucleotides line up with TRBD2. This CDR3 has 15 amino acids. Germline lookup yields CDR1 MNHNY and CDR2 SVGAGI (reference sequence). The V and J ends lost 11 bases and 0 bases, in that order; junction bases with no gene match: 5. CDR3 DNA sequence: TGTGCCGCGGGACTAGCGGGAGGCAGCTCCTACGAGCAGTACTTC. Translating it yields CAAGLAGGSSYEQYF.

This sequence joins TRBV11-2 and TRBJ2-7; D is undetermined. The CDR3 sequence is 14 residues long. Trimming shortened V by 1 base and J by 4 bases, and 11 bases separated the two germline ends. The germline V gene encodes CDR1 SGHAT and CDR2 FQNNGV. CDR3 bases: TGTGCCAGCAGCTTAGCCGGTACTTTGTACGAGCAGTACTTC. Translated: CASSLAGTLYEQYF.

The chain carries TRBV18 and TRBJ2-3; 11 bases match TRBD2. Looked up from germline, CDR1 is KGHSH and CDR2 is LQKENI. V trimming: 3 bases; J trimming: 7 bases; junction bases outside the gene matches: 6. This CDR3 has 15 amino acids. Here the CDR3 DNA reads TGTGCCAGCTCACCCCCTAGCGGGAGGCTTCATACGCAGTATTTT. The encoded protein is CASSPPSGRLHTQYF.

The V call is TRBV5-1, the J call TRBJ2-7, with 12 positions matching TRBD1. The CDR3 length is 16 residues. The V gene's germline CDR1 is SGHRS and CDR2 YFSETQ. The V and J ends lost 0 bases and 8 bases, in that order; junction bases with no gene match: 9. CDR3 in amino acids: CASSLASGTGGIQQYF. For the CDR3, the DNA is TGCGCCAGCAGCTTGGCCTCCGGGACAGGGGGCATTCAGCAGTACTTC. Filled out from reference TRBV5-1 and TRBJ2-7, the complete variable domain reads KAGVTQTPRYLIKTRGQQVTLSCSPISGHRSVSWYQQTPGQGLQFLFEYFSETQRNKGNFPGRFSGRQFSNSRSEMNVSTLELGDSALYLCASSLASGTGGIQQYFGPGTRLTVT.

The chain joins TRBV27 to TRBJ2-5; 11 nucleotides match TRBD1. The junction had 5 bases not matched to a gene; V was cut back by 3 bases and J by 5 bases. The germline CDR1 and CDR2 sequences are MNHEY and SMNVEV (reference sequence). The CDR3 loop spans 15 amino acids. CDR3 sequence: CASSFGQGAIETQYF. CDR3 nucleotides: TGTGCCAGCAGTTTCGGACAGGGGGCTATCGAGACCCAGTACTTC.

This rearrangement joins TRBV19 to TRBJ2-3; 7 bases match TRBD1. The V segment lost 3 bases and the J segment 3 bases; nucleotides outside the gene matches: 3. From germline, CDR1 is LNHDA and CDR2 SQIVND (reference sequence). There are 14 residues in the CDR3. The CDR3 is CASSMGTETDTQYF. DNA of the CDR3: TGTGCCAGTAGTATGGGGACAGAGACAGATACGCAGTATTTT.

V usage is TRBV6-1 and J usage is TRBJ1-5, with TRBD1 matching over 9 bases. V shed 4 bases and J 5 bases; nucleotides not matched to a gene: 3. The V gene's germline CDR1 is MNHNS and CDR2 SASEGT. The CDR3 length is 14 residues. The CDR3 DNA follows: TGTGCCAGCAGTGTCCGGGACAGGGATCAGCCCCAGCATTTT. Amino acids: CASSVRDRDQPQHF.

The rearrangement links TRBV7-8 to TRBJ2-1; a weak D match, TRBD1 (6 bases). From germline, CDR1 is SGHVS and CDR2 FQNEAQ. The CDR3 is made up of 16 amino acids. The V end lost 0 bases, the J end lost 7 bases, and 16 bases lay between the germline ends. CDR3 in amino acids: CASSLARVGGRNEQFF. The CDR3, as DNA: TGTGCCAGCAGCTTAGCGCGTGTAGGGGGAAGGAATGAGCAGTTCTTC.

This chain uses TRBV4-1 with TRBJ2-2; tentative D call: TRBD2 (6 bases). The CDR3 loop spans 17 amino acids. From germline, CDR1 is MGHRA and CDR2 YSYEKL. V lost 2 bases and J lost 4, with 17 bases in between. Here the CDR3 DNA reads TGCGCCAGCAGCCAAATGGACCGCGGGACCGTCACCGGGGAGCTGTTTTTT. Translating it yields CASSQMDRGTVTGELFF.